A single sample is the source of the 3 T cell receptor beta chains below, sequenced in a study of blood T cell repertoires in COVID-19. Method: immunoSEQ multiplex PCR; TCRdb's copy keeps in-frame clones and lacks some. The sample comprises around 430,000 clones, around 89% of which are singletons, and 10% to 15% rests with the top ten. Specimen: peripheral blood. These receptors all come from a woman aged 50 to 65 with COVID-19, enrolled during active disease.

The chain recombines TRBV5-1 with TRBJ2-2; D remains ambiguous. The V end lost 5 bases, the J end lost 0 bases, and 5 bases lay between the germline ends. CDR3 length: 13 amino acids. CDR1 and CDR2 (germline): SGHRS, YFSETQ. In nucleotides, the CDR3 is TGCGCCAGCAGTGTAACGAACACCGGGGAGCTGTTTTTT. It is translated as CASSVTNTGELFF.

The V and J genes are TRBV24-1 and TRBJ1-2, with a weak D call TRBD1 (6 bases). The CDR3 runs 15 residues. V lost 4 bases and J 8 bases, leaving 19 bases between the germline ends. From germline, CDR1 is KGHDR and CDR2 SFDVKD. CDR3 bases: TGTGCCACCAGTGACTCAGGGGCCGGCTTGAAAGGCTACACCTTC. Protein product: CATSDSGAGLKGYTF.

Points on this clone: This specimen includes other DNA sequences encoding the same CDR3. The rearrangement links TRBV3-1 (or the pseudogene TRBV3-2) to TRBJ2-7, with TRBD2 identical over 11 bases. Germline CDR1 reads LGHDT; CDR2 reads YNNKEL (reference sequence). CDR3 length: 15 amino acids. The J segment lost 1 base and the V segment lost 4 bases, leaving 3 bases of the junction unmatched. The CDR3 spells CASSPGLAASYEQYF. The CDR3 region has the DNA TGTGCCAGCAGCCCGGGACTAGCGGCTTCCTACGAGCAGTACTTC.